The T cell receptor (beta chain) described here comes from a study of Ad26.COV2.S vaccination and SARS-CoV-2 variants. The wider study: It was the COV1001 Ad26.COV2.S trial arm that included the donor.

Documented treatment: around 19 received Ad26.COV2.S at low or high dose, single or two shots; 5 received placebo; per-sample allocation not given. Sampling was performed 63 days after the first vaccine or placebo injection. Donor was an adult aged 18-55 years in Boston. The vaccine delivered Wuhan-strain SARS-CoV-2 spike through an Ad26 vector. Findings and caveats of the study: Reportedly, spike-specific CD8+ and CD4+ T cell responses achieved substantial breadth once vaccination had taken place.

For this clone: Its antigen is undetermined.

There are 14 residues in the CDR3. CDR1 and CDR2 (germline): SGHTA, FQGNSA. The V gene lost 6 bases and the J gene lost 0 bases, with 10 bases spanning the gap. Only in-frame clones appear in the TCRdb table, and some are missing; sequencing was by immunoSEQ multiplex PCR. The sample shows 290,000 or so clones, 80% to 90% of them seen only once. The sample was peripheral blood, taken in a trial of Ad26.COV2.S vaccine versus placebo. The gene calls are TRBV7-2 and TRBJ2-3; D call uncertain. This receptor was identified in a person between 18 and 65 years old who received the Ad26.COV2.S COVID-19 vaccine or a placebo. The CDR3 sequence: CASSLGTSTDTQYF. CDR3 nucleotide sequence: TGTGCCAGCAGTCTCGGTACTAGCACAGATACGCAGTATTTT.